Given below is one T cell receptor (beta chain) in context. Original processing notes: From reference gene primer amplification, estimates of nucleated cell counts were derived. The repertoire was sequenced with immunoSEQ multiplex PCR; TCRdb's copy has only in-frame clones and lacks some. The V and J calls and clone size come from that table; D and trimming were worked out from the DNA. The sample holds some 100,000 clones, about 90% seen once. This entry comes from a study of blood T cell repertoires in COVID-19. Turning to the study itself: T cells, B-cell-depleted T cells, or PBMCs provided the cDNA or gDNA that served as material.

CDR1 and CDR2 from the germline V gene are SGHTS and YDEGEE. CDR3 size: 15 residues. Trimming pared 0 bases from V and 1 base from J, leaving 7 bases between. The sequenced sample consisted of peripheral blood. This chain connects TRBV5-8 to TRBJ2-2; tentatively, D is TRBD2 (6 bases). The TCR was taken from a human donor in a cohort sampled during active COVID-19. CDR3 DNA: TGTGCCAGCAGCTTGGTTAGCGGGAACACCGGGGAGCTGTTTTTT. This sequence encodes CASSLVSGNTGELFF.